This T cell receptor (beta chain) derives from a study of T cells in Graves' hyperthyroidism and ophthalmopathy (dated by TCRdb to the late 2010s). Some background on the complete study: Peripheral blood samples were taken at the time of initial diagnosis, prior to any treatment. TCR V-J signatures able to tell the groups apart were searched for in a discovery cohort of 90 to 100 patients, of whom more than 40 had Graves' ophthalmopathy and about 60 had stable Graves' hyperthyroidism. Prospective prediction of ophthalmopathy was tested in an independent validation cohort of fewer than 20 hyperthyroidism patients and around 16 patients who later progressed to ophthalmopathy. The roughly 100 discovery patients were randomly divided into training and test sets at a 7:3 ratio. Thyroid tissue and blood T-cell repertoires from six Graves' hyperthyroidism patients were also compared in the study. Following sampling, methimazole starting at 30 mg daily was given to hyperthyroidism patients, and high-dose intravenous methylprednisolone was given to ophthalmopathy patients. TCR Vbeta CDR3 sequencing of around 130 peripheral blood samples (over 40 ophthalmopathy, roughly 74 hyperthyroidism and roughly 17 progressor patients) is reported in the paper. The study at large found these results: Ophthalmopathy was separated from stable hyperthyroidism by a 13 V-J signature model, with over 85% sensitivity and 81% to 83% specificity obtained in cross-validation and 80%/75% obtained in testing. In validation, the model predicted progression to ophthalmopathy a median of about 5.9 months before onset, with about 71% sensitivity and 72.22% specificity. Most expanded thyroid clonotypes (frequency above 0.001) were also detected in blood, a finding suggesting that blood repertoires may reflect thyroid immune responses. No statistical method was used to set the sample size in advance, and investigators knew the group allocation.

The TCR beta CDR3 regions were amplified from RNA transcripts. The first round of RT-PCR for the TCR CDR3 was performed with the HTBI primer set and the Qiagen OneStep RT-PCR kit. Libraries were constructed in a second round of multiplex PCR, after which size selection and purification were carried out. Libraries were sequenced paired-end with 100 bp reads on an Illumina HiSeq2000. As for how the authors treated the data: SOAPnuke was used to process the raw data, removing reads that contained adapters or uncalled bases, had a mean Phred below 15, or lacked an exact match to the constant primer or identifier. COPE v1.2.5 was used to merge high-quality paired reads, and clonotypes were defined as unique nucleotide sequences. MiTCR v1.1 was used to align clonotypes to the IMGT TRBV, TRBD and TRBJ reference segments. The analysis included only V-J combinations with a frequency above 0.0001, which together covered 99% to 99.2% of the repertoires. The TCS score was defined as the ratio of F50 (clonal expansion) to E x V (chaos), calculated using BLOSUM62-based TCRdist between CDR3 peptides within each V-J. Welch's t-statistics and random forest reduced fewer than 550 V-J features to 10 to 15, which were used in a naive Bayes classifier (R e1071). Starting from the raw public reads, TCRdb applied fastp trimming at Q25, assembled clones with MiXCR and retained in-frame beta chains. Here each entry gathers all rows of one CDR3 protein and keeps the most common genes and DNA. The V and J calls follow TCRdb's processing rather than the paper's. Present in this sample are under 600,000 distinct CDR3 sequences, about a sixth of which were seen just once. Approximately 3.5% of the sample is taken by the ten largest.

This clonotype was recorded a few times. Its antigen is still unknown. No much larger clone is present one base from it, and per-base qualities are unavailable. Reading the germline V gene gives CDR1 SNHLY and CDR2 FYNNEI. From the cysteine through the phenylalanine, the CDR3 covers 16 amino acids. Only the CDR3 DNA is retained, 48 bases long and in frame from the first base. Clipping removes 5 bases from V and 7 bases from J, with 11 as the unmatched junction base count. In the ophthalmopathy patients, disease was moderately to severely active, with a Clinical Activity Score of 3 or more, a NOSPECS grade of 4 or more, and a duration of less than 3 months. Exclusion was applied to patients with uncontrolled infections, other autoimmune diseases, pregnancy or lactation. Diagnoses relied on clinical symptoms, serum thyroxine and TRAb, thyroid ultrasound and orbital computed tomography. PBMCs were separated from around 9.1 ml of fresh peripheral blood using Ficoll-Paque density gradient centrifugation. Total RNA was extracted with Trizol reagent, and quality was checked on an Agilent 2100 Bioanalyzer.

The sequencing input was blood. The rearrangement joined TRBV2 to TRBJ1-5; TRBD1 matches 10 bases in the middle. The clonotype comes from a woman between 40 and 55 years old with Graves' ophthalmopathy. The CDR3 loop reads CASSRQGAVSLQPQHF. The nucleotide sequence reads TGTGCCAGCAGTAGACAGGGGGCGGTCAGTCTCCAGCCCCAGCATTTT. With the portions outside the CDR3 filled from the reference TRBV2 and TRBJ1-5 genes, the complete variable region becomes EPEVTQTPSHQVTQMGQEVILRCVPISNHLYFYWYRQILGQKVEFLVSFYNNEISEKSEIFDDQFSVERPDGSNFTLKIRSTKLEDSAMYFCASSRQGAVSLQPQHFGDGTRLSIL.